The sequence of this T cell receptor beta chain was determined in a study of T cell repertoires in cytomegalovirus infection. Study summary: Indications came from public TCR beta signatures; they pointed to CMV infection and to a matching HLA type.

TCRdb re-called the reads through MiXCR, storing one row per CDR3 protein. The sample has approximately 390,000 distinct CDR3 sequences, approximately 30% seen once. V lost 0 bases to trimming and J lost 4 bases, with 21 bases between them. The CDR3 sequence is 18 residues long. The germline CDR1 and CDR2 sequences are MNHEY and SVGEGT. As concerns this clonotype: The antigen is unknown.

The receptor was derived from a human donor in good health (CMV status not recorded). Some clones in this sample may be carry-over from other donors' samples. V usage is TRBV6-2 or TRBV6-3 and J usage is TRBJ1-1, with a tentative D call TRBD1 (5 bases). The sequences come from cultured PBMCs, collected from culture after CMV antigen stimulation. The CDR3: CASSYSPADQGRSTEAFF. The CDR3 nucleotides read TGTGCCAGCAGTTACTCCCCTGCCGATCAGGGAAGGAGCACTGAAGCTTTCTTT.